This T cell receptor beta chain was recovered during a study of T cells in localized non-small cell lung cancer. General study findings and limits: Appearing in adjacent lung were a median roughly 60 of the top 100 tumor clones. The study found T cell clonality highest in uninvolved adjacent lung, above tumor. Elevated circulating T cell density in blood was associated with longer overall survival.

The germline V and J ends were trimmed by 6 bases and 2 bases, with 11 bases remaining between them. This CDR3 has 14 amino acids. Clones were sequenced by immunoSEQ multiplex PCR, and TCRdb holds only the in-frame ones, with some missing. Of around 1,200 clones in the sample, roughly a third were seen once. This clone appeared a few times. The antigen is unknown. This clonotype was obtained from a male donor older than 55 with stage I squamous cell lung carcinoma. The input for sequencing was normal lung tissue next to the tumor, taken before any cancer treatment. This chain uses TRBV6-7 with TRBJ1-5; the D gene is possibly TRBD1 (6 bases). TRBV6-7 is marked as an open reading frame, function uncertain. CDR3 DNA sequence: TGTGCCAGCAGGACTACAGGGCGCAATCAGCCCCAGCATTTT. It translates to CASRTTGRNQPQHF.